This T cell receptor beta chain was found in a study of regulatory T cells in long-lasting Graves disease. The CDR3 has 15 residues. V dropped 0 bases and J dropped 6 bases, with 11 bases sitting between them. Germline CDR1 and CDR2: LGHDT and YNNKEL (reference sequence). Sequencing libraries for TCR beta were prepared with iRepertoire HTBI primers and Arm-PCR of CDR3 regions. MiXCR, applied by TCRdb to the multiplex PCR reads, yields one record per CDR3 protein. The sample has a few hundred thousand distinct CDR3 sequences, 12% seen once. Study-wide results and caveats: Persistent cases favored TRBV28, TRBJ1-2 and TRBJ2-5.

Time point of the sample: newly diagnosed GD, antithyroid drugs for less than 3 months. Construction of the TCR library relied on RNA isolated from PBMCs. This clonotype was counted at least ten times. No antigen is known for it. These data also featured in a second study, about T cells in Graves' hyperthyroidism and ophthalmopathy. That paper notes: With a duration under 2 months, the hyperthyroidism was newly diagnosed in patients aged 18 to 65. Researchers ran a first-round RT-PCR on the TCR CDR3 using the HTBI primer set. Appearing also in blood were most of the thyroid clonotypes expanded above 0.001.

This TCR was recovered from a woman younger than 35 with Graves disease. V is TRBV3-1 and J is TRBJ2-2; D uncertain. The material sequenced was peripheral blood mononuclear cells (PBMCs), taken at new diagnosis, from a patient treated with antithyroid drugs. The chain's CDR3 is CASSQESPLPGELFF. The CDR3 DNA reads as TGTGCCAGCAGCCAAGAATCCCCCCTGCCCGGGGAGCTGTTTTTT. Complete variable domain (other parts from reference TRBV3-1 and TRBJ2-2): DTAVSQTPKYLVTQMGNDKSIKCEQNLGHDTMYWYKQDSKKFLKIMFSYNNKELIINETVPNRFSPKSPDKAHLNLHINSLELGDSAVYFCASSQESPLPGELFFGEGSRLTVL.